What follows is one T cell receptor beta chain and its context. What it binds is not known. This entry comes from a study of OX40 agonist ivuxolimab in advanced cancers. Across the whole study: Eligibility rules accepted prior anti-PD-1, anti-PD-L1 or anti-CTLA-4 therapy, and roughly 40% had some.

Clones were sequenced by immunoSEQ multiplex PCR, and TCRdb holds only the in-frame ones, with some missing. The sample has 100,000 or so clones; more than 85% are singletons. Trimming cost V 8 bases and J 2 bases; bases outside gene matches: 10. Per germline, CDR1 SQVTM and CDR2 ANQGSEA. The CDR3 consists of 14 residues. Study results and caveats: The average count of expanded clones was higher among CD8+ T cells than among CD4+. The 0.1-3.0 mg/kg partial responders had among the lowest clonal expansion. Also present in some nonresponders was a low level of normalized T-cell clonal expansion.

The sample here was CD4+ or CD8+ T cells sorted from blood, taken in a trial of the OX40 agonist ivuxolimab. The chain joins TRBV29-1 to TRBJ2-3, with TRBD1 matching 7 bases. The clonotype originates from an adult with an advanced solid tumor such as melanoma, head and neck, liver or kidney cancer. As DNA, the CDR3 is TGCAGCATACCCGGGACAGCCTCCACAGATACGCAGTATTTT. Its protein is CSIPGTASTDTQYF.